The 18 T cell receptor beta chains below come from one sample, sequenced in a study of beta chain features in type 1 diabetes. Whole-study results and caveats: Researchers report that Type 1 diabetes patients had moderately but significantly shorter TCRB CDR3s across all four CD4+ subsets.

For these TCRs, the target antigens are not known. Expressed TCRB transcripts were sequenced because the isolated RNA had all been reverse transcribed beforehand. TCRdb keeps only in-frame clones here, not all; method: immunoSEQ multiplex PCR. The repertoire includes around 150,000 clones, roughly 9% of them detected once, and approximately 0.7% sits in the top ten. The sequenced sample was central memory CD4+ T cells from blood. These receptors all stem from a woman aged 25 to 39 with type 1 diabetes.

In this sample, this clone turned up a few times. The chain employs TRBV4-1 and TRBJ2-1, with TRBD2 matching 10 bases. The CDR3 has 15 amino acids. Germline values: CDR1 MGHRA, CDR2 YSYEKL. V was pared by 4 bases and J by 5 bases, with 5 bases of the junction left unmatched. For the CDR3, the DNA is TGCGCCAGCAGCCGGGGACTAGCGTCTGACAATGAGCAGTTCTTC. Protein sequence: CASSRGLASDNEQFF.

This clone showed up just a few times. The V and J genes are TRBV5-1 and TRBJ1-2, with 8 positions matching TRBD1. CDR3 length: 15 residues. Germline loops: CDR1 SGHRS, CDR2 YFSETQ. V shed 0 bases, J shed 4 bases, and the junction held 5 bases outside the gene matches. CDR3 protein: CASSLVDREIYGYTF. CDR3 coding DNA: TGCGCCAGCAGCTTGGTGGACAGGGAGATCTATGGCTACACCTTC.

This chain uses TRBV28 with TRBJ1-5, with 8 bases lining up with TRBD1. J lost 7 bases, V lost 0 bases, and 5 bases had no gene match. CDR1 is MDHEN and CDR2 is SYDVKM in the germline V gene. The CDR3 totals 15 residues. The CDR3 sequence is CASSLWQDRDQPQHF. In DNA form, the CDR3 reads TGTGCCAGCAGTTTATGGCAGGACAGGGACCAGCCCCAGCATTTT.

A word on this clone: This CDR3 is also generated by other DNA sequences in the sample. The chain recombines TRBV6-5 with TRBJ2-4; D not certain. V lost 4 bases to trimming and J lost 0 bases, with 7 bases between them. CDR1 is MNHEY, CDR2 SVGAGI, per germline. This CDR3 contains 14 residues. For the CDR3, the DNA is TGTGCCAGCAGTTCATTACTAGCCAAAAACATTCAGTACTTC. Protein product: CASSSLLAKNIQYF.

In DNA, the CDR3 is TGTGCCAGCAGTTCCCCTCGACTAGCGGGAACAGATACGCAGTATTTT. Translating gives CASSSPRLAGTDTQYF. The rearrangement joins TRBV27 to TRBJ2-3, with TRBD2 identical over 11 bases. V dropped 4 bases and J dropped 3; count of bases not matched to a gene: 6. The CDR3 covers 16 residues. Germline V gives CDR1 MNHEY, CDR2 SMNVEV (reference sequence).

This chain joins TRBV11-3 and TRBJ1-1; no definite D call. This CDR3 is 13 amino acids long. CDR1 is SGHNT, CDR2 YENEEA, per germline. Trimming cost V 5 bases and J 3 bases, with 10 bases left between them. CDR3: CASSLRIDTEAFF. CDR3 DNA: TGTGCCAGCAGCCTAAGAATCGACACTGAAGCTTTCTTT.

The chain links TRBV7-9 to TRBJ1-4; 10 bases are a match to TRBD1. The ends lost 6 bases at V and 10 bases at J; junction bases unmatched: 8. Germline V lookup: CDR1 SEHNR, CDR2 FQNEAQ (reference sequence). This CDR3 region has 14 residues. DNA of the CDR3: TGTGCCAGCAGTCTCGACAGGGGGCAGGGAAAACTGTTTTTT. It yields the protein CASSLDRGQGKLFF.

The chain couples TRBV18 to TRBJ2-5; tentatively, D is TRBD2 (6 bases). The CDR3 spans 14 residues. Trimming took 0 bases from V and 5 from J, leaving 10 bases between them. CDR1 KGHSH and CDR2 LQKENI come from the germline V gene. CDR3 nucleotide sequence: TGTGCCAGCTCACCACCCGGGAGTGGGGAGACCCAGTACTTC. Residues: CASSPPGSGETQYF.

V gene TRBV5-1 combines with J gene TRBJ1-2; 7 nucleotides align to TRBD1. The junction had 8 bases not matched to a gene; V was cut back by 1 base and J by 8 bases. Germline assignment: CDR1 SGHRS and CDR2 YFSETQ. The CDR3 is 14 amino acids. The CDR3: CASSLTGEALGYTF. The DNA for the CDR3 is TGCGCCAGCAGCTTGACAGGGGAGGCGCTCGGCTACACCTTC.

The rearrangement joins TRBV27 to TRBJ2-7; 7 bases line up with TRBD1. This CDR3 is 15 amino acids long. Germline CDR1 reads MNHEY; CDR2 reads SMNVEV (reference sequence). The V segment lost 1 base and the J segment 6 bases; nucleotides outside the gene matches: 9. CDR3 DNA: TGTGCCAGCAGTTTATGGGACAGAATTGGGGGCGAGCAGTACTTC. It translates to CASSLWDRIGGEQYF.

The table lists this clone with a few counts. The rearrangement joins TRBV25-1 to TRBJ1-1; 8 positions match TRBD1. V was clipped by 4 bases and J by 4 bases; unmatched bases: 5. The CDR3 has 14 residues. The germline V gene encodes CDR1 MGHDK and CDR2 SYGVNS. The CDR3 region is CASSGTDRGTEAFF. The CDR3, as DNA: TGTGCCAGCAGTGGTACAGACAGGGGCACTGAAGCTTTCTTT.

The rearrangement joins TRBV30 to TRBJ1-2; 7 bases are a match to TRBD1. The CDR3 contains 11 residues. V was pared by 2 bases and J by 8 bases, with 2 bases of the junction left unmatched. Germline-derived CDR1 and CDR2 are GTSNPN and SVGIG (reference sequence). CDR3 bases: TGTGCCTGGAGTACAGGGGCGGGCTACACCTTC. Its protein is CAWSTGAGYTF.

This clone has only a few counts. The gene calls are TRBV5-4 and TRBJ1-1; 10 bases agree with TRBD1. V gave up 4 bases and J gave up 10 bases; unmatched junction bases: 16. CDR3 length: 16 amino acids. CDR1 and CDR2 (germline): SGHNT, YYREEE (reference sequence). This CDR3 reads CASSHKADRTGGSAFF. The DNA for the CDR3 is TGTGCCAGCAGCCATAAAGCAGACCGGACAGGGGGTTCAGCTTTCTTT.

In this sample, this clone turned up a few times. The chain uses TRBV5-4 and TRBJ2-5; D might be TRBD1 (6 bases). CDR3 length: 19 amino acids. The V and J ends lost 0 bases and 2 bases respectively, with 23 bases between them. CDR1 and CDR2 (germline): SGHNT, YYREEE (reference sequence). CDR3 nucleotides: TGTGCCAGCAGCTTGGCCCCCTCTAAGTGGACAGACAGTCAAGAGACCCAGTACTTC. Amino acid sequence: CASSLAPSKWTDSQETQYF.

V gene TRBV2 combines with J gene TRBJ2-7; tentative D call: TRBD2 (5 bases). CDR3 length: 15 residues. The V gene's germline CDR1 is SNHLY and CDR2 FYNNEI. The ends were cut back, 4 bases at V and 2 bases at J, with 15 bases in the middle. This chain's CDR3 is CASSVSPGKAYEQYF. Here the CDR3 DNA reads TGTGCCAGCAGTGTTTCTCCCGGGAAGGCCTACGAGCAGTACTTC.

This clone was counted a few times. V and J are TRBV29-1 and TRBJ2-6; D is undetermined. The CDR3 contains 16 residues. Germline V gene data show CDR1 as SQVTM and CDR2 as ANQGSEA. Trimming removed 3 bases from V and 3 bases from J, with 15 bases in between. The CDR3, as DNA: TGCAGCGTTGATCTAGGTCCATCTGGTGGGGCCAACGTCCTGACTTTC. This sequence encodes CSVDLGPSGGANVLTF. Using reference TRBV29-1 and TRBJ2-6 for the parts outside the CDR3, the full variable domain is SAVISQKPSRDICQRGTSLTIQCQVDSQVTMMFWYRQQPGQSLTLIATANQGSEATYESGFVIDKFPISRPNLTFSTLTVSNMSPEDSSIYLCSVDLGPSGGANVLTFGAGSRLTVL.

This clone was found a few times. The V gene is TRBV5-1, the J gene TRBJ2-7; tentative D call: TRBD1 (6 bases). Germline CDR1 is SGHRS and CDR2 is YFSETQ. Between the trimmed V and J ends, which lost 5 bases and 1 base, there was a span of 10 bases. The CDR3 consists of 13 residues. The CDR3 nucleotides read TGCGCCAGCAGATACGGACAGTCCTACGAGCAGTACTTC. Translation: CASRYGQSYEQYF. Variable domain in full (rest from reference TRBV5-1 and TRBJ2-7): KAGVTQTPRYLIKTRGQQVTLSCSPISGHRSVSWYQQTPGQGLQFLFEYFSETQRNKGNFPGRFSGRQFSNSRSEMNVSTLELGDSALYLCASRYGQSYEQYFGPGTRLTVT.

This clone was observed a few times. The chain uses TRBV28 and TRBJ1-5; D gene ambiguous. CDR1 and CDR2 (germline): MDHEN, SYDVKM. CDR3 length: 14 residues. Trimming stripped 7 bases from V and 2 bases from J, with 12 bases between. DNA of the CDR3: TGTGCCAGCATCCCCGGGGATGGCAATCAGCCCCAGCATTTT. Translation: CASIPGDGNQPQHF.